This passage covers 6 T cell receptor beta chains from one sample sequenced in a study of blood T cell repertoires in COVID-19. This table comes from immunoSEQ multiplex PCR, and its TCRdb copy is limited to in-frame clones, with some not included. The data hold approximately 310,000 clones, with about 89% observed a single time. The material sequenced was PBMCs or T cells enriched from blood (not recorded which). The receptors were sampled from a man aged 60 to 69 who had recovered from COVID-19.

The chain has TRBV25-1 and TRBJ2-5; D might be TRBD1 (5 bases). V shed 5 bases and J shed 4 bases, with 11 bases lying between them. The CDR3 spans 13 residues. The germline CDR1 and CDR2 sequences are MGHDK and SYGVNS. The CDR3 nucleotides read TGTGCCAGCAGTATCAGGGTGTCAGAGACCCAGTACTTC. It is translated as CASSIRVSETQYF.

The V call is TRBV6-5, the J call TRBJ1-6, with D perhaps TRBD1 (5 bases). V shed 0 bases and J shed 8 bases, with 14 bases lying between them. Germline V gives CDR1 MNHEY, CDR2 SVGAGI. The CDR3 is 16 amino acids. The CDR3 here is CASSYSRAGGDSPLHF. CDR3 nucleotides: TGTGCCAGCAGTTACTCCCGGGCGGGAGGGGATTCACCCCTCCACTTT.

The chain joins TRBV24-1 to TRBJ2-2; TRBD2 matches 11 bases. The germline V gene has CDR1 KGHDR and CDR2 SFDVKD. V lost 3 bases and J lost 2; bases outside the gene matches: 4. The CDR3 totals 17 residues. In DNA form, the CDR3 reads TGTGCCACCAGTGATCCCGGGACTAGCGGAAACACCGGGGAGCTGTTTTTT. Protein sequence: CATSDPGTSGNTGELFF.

The rearrangement joins TRBV6-5 to TRBJ1-2; 8 positions agree with TRBD1. Germline assignment: CDR1 MNHEY and CDR2 SVGAGI. V shed 5 bases, J shed 7 bases, and the junction held 9 bases outside the gene matches. This CDR3 spans 14 amino acids. CDR3 DNA sequence: TGTGCCAGCAGTCCGGGACAGGAGTTAAGTGGCTACACCTTC. As protein: CASSPGQELSGYTF.

This sequence joins TRBV7-3 and TRBJ2-1; 9 bases line up with TRBD2. The CDR3 has 17 residues. Germline V gene lookup returns CDR1 SGHTA and CDR2 FQGTGA. V was clipped by 4 bases and J by 2 bases; unmatched bases: 9. CDR3 sequence: CASSSPSGLAPYNEQFF. CDR3 in DNA: TGTGCCAGCAGCTCACCCTCGGGACTAGCACCCTACAATGAGCAGTTCTTC.

V is TRBV9 and J is TRBJ2-7; D gene uncertain. The CDR3 runs to 14 residues. The germline V gene encodes CDR1 SGDLS and CDR2 YYNGEE. V lost 0 bases and J lost 2, with 9 bases in between. CDR3 coding DNA: TGTGCCAGCAGCGTAGCGGGTAATACCTACGAGCAGTACTTC. As protein: CASSVAGNTYEQYF.